This T cell receptor (beta chain) was identified during a study of blood T cell repertoires in COVID-19. Looking at the study overall: Sites across the United States, Italy and Spain contributed samples from acute and convalescent COVID-19. From T cells, B-cell-depleted T cells, or PBMCs came the material, which was cDNA or gDNA.

There are 17 residues in the CDR3. Germline V gives CDR1 SGHAT, CDR2 FQNNGV. Losses at the gene ends were 0 bases for V and 2 bases for J; bases not matched to a gene: 4. Original handling: Amplification with reference gene primers provided the estimates of nucleated cell counts. Profiled with immunoSEQ multiplex PCR; TCRdb holds only in-frame clones, not every one. V and J calls plus clone size are reproduced from that table; the DNA served to infer D and trimming. The profile shows roughly 200,000 clones, 85% of them singletons. Cohort 3 donors counted as recovered after two negative PCRs, clearance, or resolved symptoms.

This TCR was recovered from a man in his forties who had recovered from COVID-19. The J gene is TRBJ2-7, the V gene TRBV11-2, with 13 bases identical to TRBD2. The material sequenced was PBMCs or T cells enriched from blood (not recorded which). The CDR3 protein is CASSLDPGLAGTYEQYF. CDR3 DNA sequence: TGTGCCAGCAGCTTAGATCCGGGACTAGCGGGAACCTACGAGCAGTACTTC.